This T cell receptor beta chain was obtained from a study of blood T cell repertoires in COVID-19. Study in general: Acute and convalescent COVID-19 samples came from the United States, Italy and Spain. T cells, B-cell-depleted T cells, or PBMCs provided the cDNA or gDNA that served as material.

The V and J ends lost 2 bases and 8 bases, in that order; junction bases with no gene match: 12. CDR3 length equals 16 residues. The germline gives CDR1 MDHEN, CDR2 SYDVKM. Across about two dozen US areas, participants ranged in age from 18 to 89 years. In the study's own analysis: It was from reference gene primer amplification that nucleated cell counts were estimated. The protocol was immunoSEQ multiplex PCR, while the TCRdb copy is restricted to in-frame clones and leaves out a portion. The DNA was the basis for D and trimming; V, J and clone size are from that table. The table has hundreds of thousands of clones, 88% seen once; the top ten hold 2% to 2.5%.

The TCR originated in a woman aged 55-69 years in a cohort exposed to, infected with or recovered from COVID-19 (not recorded which). The chain is built from TRBV28 and TRBJ1-2, with 9 bases fitting TRBD1. The specimen was PBMCs or T cells enriched from blood (not recorded which). CDR3 loop: CASSLPNPGQGGGYTF. Here the CDR3 DNA reads TGTGCCAGCAGTTTACCCAACCCGGGACAGGGCGGCGGCTACACCTTC.